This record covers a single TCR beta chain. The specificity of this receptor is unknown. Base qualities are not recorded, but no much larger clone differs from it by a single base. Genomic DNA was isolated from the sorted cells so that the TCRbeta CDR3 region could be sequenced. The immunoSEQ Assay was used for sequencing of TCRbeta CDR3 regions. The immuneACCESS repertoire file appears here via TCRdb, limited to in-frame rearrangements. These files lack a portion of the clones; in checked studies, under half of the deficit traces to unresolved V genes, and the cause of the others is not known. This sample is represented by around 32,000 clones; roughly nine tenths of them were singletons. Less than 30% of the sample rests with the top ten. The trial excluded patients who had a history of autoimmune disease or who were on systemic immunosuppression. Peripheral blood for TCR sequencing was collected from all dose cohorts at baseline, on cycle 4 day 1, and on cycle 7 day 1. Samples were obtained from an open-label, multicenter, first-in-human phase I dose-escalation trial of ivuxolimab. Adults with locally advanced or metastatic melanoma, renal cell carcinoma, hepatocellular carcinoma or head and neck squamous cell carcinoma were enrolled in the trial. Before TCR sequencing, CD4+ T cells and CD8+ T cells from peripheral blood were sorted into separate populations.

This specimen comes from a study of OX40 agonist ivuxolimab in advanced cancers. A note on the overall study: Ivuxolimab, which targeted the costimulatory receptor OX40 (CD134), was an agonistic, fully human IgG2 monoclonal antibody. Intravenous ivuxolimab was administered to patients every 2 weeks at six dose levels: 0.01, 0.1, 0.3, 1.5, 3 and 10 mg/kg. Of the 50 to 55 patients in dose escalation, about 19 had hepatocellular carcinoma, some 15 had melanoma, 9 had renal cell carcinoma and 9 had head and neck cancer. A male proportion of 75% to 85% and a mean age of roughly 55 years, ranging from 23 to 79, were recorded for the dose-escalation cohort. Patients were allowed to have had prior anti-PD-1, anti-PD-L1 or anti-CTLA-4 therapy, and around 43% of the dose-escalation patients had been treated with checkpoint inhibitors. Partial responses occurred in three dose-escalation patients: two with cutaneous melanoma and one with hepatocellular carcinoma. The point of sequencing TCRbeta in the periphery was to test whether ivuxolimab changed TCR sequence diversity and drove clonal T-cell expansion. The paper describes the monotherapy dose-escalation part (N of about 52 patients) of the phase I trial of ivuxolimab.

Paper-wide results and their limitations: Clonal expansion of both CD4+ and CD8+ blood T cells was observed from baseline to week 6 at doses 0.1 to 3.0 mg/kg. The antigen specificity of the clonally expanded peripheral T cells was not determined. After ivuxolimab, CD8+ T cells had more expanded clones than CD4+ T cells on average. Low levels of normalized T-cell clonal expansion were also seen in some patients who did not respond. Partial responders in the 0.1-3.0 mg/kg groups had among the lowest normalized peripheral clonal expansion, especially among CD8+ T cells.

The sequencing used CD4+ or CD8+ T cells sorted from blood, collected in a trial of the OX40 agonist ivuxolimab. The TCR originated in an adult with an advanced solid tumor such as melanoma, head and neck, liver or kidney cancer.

The sequenced DNA: TGCGCCAGCAGCCAAGTCGGGCAGGGGAAGGGTCAGCCCCAGCATTTT. Translated, it reads CASSQVGQGKGQPQHF. The V and J segments used are TRBV4-1 and TRBJ1-5, with TRBD1 as a weak D call on 6 bases. Taken from cysteine to phenylalanine, the CDR3 has 16 residues. Only the CDR3 portion is preserved as DNA: 48 bases, with reading frame beginning at the first base. As encoded in the germline V gene, CDR1 is MGHRA while CDR2 is YSYEKL. Between the V and J ends, shortened by 1 base and 6 bases respectively, the junction contains 16 bases.